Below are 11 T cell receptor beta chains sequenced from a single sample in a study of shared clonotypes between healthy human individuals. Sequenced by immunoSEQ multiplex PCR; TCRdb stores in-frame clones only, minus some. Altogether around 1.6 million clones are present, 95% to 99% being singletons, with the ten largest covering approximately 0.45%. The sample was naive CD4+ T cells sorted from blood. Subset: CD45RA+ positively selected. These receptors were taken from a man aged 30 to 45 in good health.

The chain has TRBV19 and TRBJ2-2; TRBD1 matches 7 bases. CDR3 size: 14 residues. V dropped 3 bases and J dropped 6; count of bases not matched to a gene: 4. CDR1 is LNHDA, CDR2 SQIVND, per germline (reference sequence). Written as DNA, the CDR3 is TGTGCCAGTAGTATTAACAGGGGTTCCGGGGAGCTGTTTTTT. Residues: CASSINRGSGELFF.

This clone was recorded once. CDR3 loop: CASSLGQGRDQPQHF. The CDR3, as DNA: TGTGCCAGCTCTCTCGGACAGGGGAGGGATCAGCCCCAGCATTTT. This chain joins TRBV18 and TRBJ1-5; 9 bases map to TRBD1. The CDR3 spans 15 residues. The germline V gene has CDR1 KGHSH and CDR2 LQKENI. The junction had 8 bases not matched to a gene; V was cut back by 6 bases and J by 5 bases.

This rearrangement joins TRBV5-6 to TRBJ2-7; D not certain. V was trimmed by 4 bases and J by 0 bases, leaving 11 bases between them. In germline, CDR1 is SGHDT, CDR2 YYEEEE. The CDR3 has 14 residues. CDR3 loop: CASSGPRLSYEQYF. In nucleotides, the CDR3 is TGTGCCAGCAGCGGGCCGCGGCTCTCCTACGAGCAGTACTTC.

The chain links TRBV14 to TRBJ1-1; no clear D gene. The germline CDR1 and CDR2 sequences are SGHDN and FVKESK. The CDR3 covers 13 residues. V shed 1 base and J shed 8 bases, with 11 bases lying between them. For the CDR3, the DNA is TGTGCCAGCAGCCAAGGAATTAGACTGGAAGCTTTCTTT. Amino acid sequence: CASSQGIRLEAFF.

CDR3 in amino acids: CASSQVSGWQYNEQFF. DNA of the CDR3: TGTGCCAGCAGCCAAGTATCAGGGTGGCAGTACAATGAGCAGTTCTTC. The chain is built from TRBV14 and TRBJ2-1; a possible D gene is TRBD1 (5 bases). There are 16 residues in the CDR3. The ends were cut back, 1 base at V and 4 bases at J, with 14 bases in the middle. Germline CDR1 and CDR2: SGHDN and FVKESK. Based on the CDR3 plus reference TRBV14 and TRBJ2-1, the full variable domain is EAGVTQFPSHSVIEKGQTVTLRCDPISGHDNLYWYRRVMGKEIKFLLHFVKESKQDESGMPNNRFLAERTGGTYSTLKVQPAELEDSGVYFCASSQVSGWQYNEQFFGPGTRLTVL.

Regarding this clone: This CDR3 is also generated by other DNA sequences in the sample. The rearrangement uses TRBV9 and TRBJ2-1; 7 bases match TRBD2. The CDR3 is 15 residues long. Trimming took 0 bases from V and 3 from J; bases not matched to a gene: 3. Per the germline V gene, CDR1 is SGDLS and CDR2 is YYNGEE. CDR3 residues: CASSVGPSGYNEQFF. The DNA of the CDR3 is TGTGCCAGCAGCGTAGGCCCTAGCGGCTACAATGAGCAGTTCTTC.

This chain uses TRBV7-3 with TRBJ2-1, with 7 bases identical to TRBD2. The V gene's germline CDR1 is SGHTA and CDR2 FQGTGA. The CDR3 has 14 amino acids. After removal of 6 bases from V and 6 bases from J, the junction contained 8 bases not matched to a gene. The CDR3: CASSSASGRNEQFF. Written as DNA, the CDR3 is TGTGCCAGCAGTTCAGCTAGCGGCCGCAATGAGCAGTTCTTC.

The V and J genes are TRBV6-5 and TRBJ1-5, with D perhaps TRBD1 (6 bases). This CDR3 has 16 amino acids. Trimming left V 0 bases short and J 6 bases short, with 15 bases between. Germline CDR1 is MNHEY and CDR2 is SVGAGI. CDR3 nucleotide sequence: TGTGCCAGCAGTTACTCGAAAGTAGGGGGAGGTCAGCCCCAGCATTTT. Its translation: CASSYSKVGGGQPQHF.

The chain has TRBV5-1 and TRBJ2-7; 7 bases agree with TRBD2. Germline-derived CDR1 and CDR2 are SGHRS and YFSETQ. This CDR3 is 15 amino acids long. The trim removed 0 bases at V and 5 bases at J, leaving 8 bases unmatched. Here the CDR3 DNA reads TGCGCCAGCAGCTTGGTGGGAGGGCCTAGGGACGAGCAGTACTTC. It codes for CASSLVGGPRDEQYF.

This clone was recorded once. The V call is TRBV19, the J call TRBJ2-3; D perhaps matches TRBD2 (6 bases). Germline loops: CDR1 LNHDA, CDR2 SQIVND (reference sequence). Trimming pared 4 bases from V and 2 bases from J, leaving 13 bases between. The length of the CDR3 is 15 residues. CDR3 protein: CASSTPRGFTDTQYF. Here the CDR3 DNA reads TGTGCCAGTAGTACCCCCCGGGGGTTCACAGATACGCAGTATTTT.

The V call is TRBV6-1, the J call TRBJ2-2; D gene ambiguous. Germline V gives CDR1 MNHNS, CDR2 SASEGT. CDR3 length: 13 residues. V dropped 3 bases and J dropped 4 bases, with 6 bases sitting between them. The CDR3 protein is CASSDLGTGELFF. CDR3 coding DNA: TGTGCCAGCAGTGATCTGGGCACCGGGGAGCTGTTTTTT.